One sample yielded the 22 T cell receptor beta chains listed below, sequenced in a study of neurological immune-mediated disorders. One entry per CDR3 protein, called by TCRdb with MiXCR from the 5' RACE reads. The data show about 52,000 distinct CDR3 sequences, less than 4% seen once. The sample was PBMCs. The source of these receptors is a man between 60 and 70 years old with multiple sclerosis.

Ten or more counts support this clonotype. This chain uses TRBV5-1 with TRBJ2-7; 7 nucleotides agree with TRBD1. Germline CDR1 reads SGHRS; CDR2 reads YFSETQ. The CDR3 is 15 residues long. V shed 0 bases and J 4 bases; nucleotides not matched to a gene: 7. CDR3 residues: CASSLVRQGIYEQYF. In DNA form, the CDR3 reads TGCGCCAGCAGCTTGGTACGACAGGGTATATACGAGCAGTACTTC.

This clonotype was observed at least ten times. V is TRBV6-5 and J is TRBJ2-2; TRBD1 matches at 7 bases. V lost 7 bases to trimming and J lost 6 bases; unmatched junction nucleotides: 14. CDR1 and CDR2 from the germline V gene are MNHEY and SVGAGI. This CDR3 spans 16 amino acids. CDR3 sequence reads: CASTFTGVGNAGELFF. The CDR3 DNA reads as TGTGCCAGCACTTTCACAGGGGTCGGAAACGCCGGGGAGCTGTTTTTT.

This clonotype showed up many times. The genes are TRBV5-5 and TRBJ2-1; possibly TRBD2 for D (5 bases). This CDR3 region has 14 residues. V lost 0 bases, J lost 5 bases, and 9 bases lay in between. Germline V gene sequence: CDR1 SGHKS, CDR2 YYEKEE (reference sequence). CDR3 protein: CASSLERVDNEQFF. CDR3 nucleotides: TGTGCCAGCAGCTTGGAGAGGGTGGACAATGAGCAGTTCTTC.

This clonotype has at least ten counts. The genes are TRBV19 and TRBJ2-1; D gene unclear. Germline values: CDR1 LNHDA, CDR2 SQIVND (reference sequence). The CDR3 extends over 14 amino acids. Trimming left V 1 base short and J 3 bases short, with 7 bases between. For the CDR3, the DNA is TGTGCCAGTAGTATAGGAGAGCGCTACAATGAGCAGTTCTTC. This gives the protein CASSIGERYNEQFF.

This clonotype was recorded at least ten times. The V and J genes are TRBV12-3 or TRBV12-4 and TRBJ2-6; D not resolved. The CDR3 length is 15 residues. Between the trimmed V and J ends, which lost 4 bases and 0 bases, there was a span of 7 bases. The DNA for the CDR3 is TGTGCCAGCAGTTCCCGCAGCTCTGGGGCCAACGTCCTGACTTTC. It codes for CASSSRSSGANVLTF.

This clonotype was picked up many times. The V and J genes are TRBV7-2 and TRBJ1-6; 7 nucleotides match TRBD1. The length of the CDR3 is 15 residues. The V segment lost 5 bases and the J segment 7 bases; nucleotides outside the gene matches: 8. Per germline, CDR1 SGHTA and CDR2 FQGNSA. The DNA of the CDR3 is TGTGCCAGCAGCCTTCAAAGGGGACAGAATTCACCCCTCCACTTT. Encoded protein: CASSLQRGQNSPLHF.

About this clonotype itself: Germline and junction disagree at one end, which may indicate a read error. The rearrangement joins TRBV5-1 to TRBJ2-3, with D perhaps assigned TRBD1 or TRBD2 (5 bases each). Per the germline V gene, CDR1 is SGHRS and CDR2 is YFSETQ. This CDR3 is built from 18 residues. CDR3 DNA: TGCGCCAGCAGCTTGACAGGCCCTGGGTTGAGGGGCACAGATAAGCAGTATTTT. Its protein is CASSLTGPGLRGTDKQYF.

This clonotype was picked up many times. Possible read error: a much larger clone is one base away. Because the CDR3 is missing its conserved closing phenylalanine or tryptophan, this is likely a read error. This chain uses TRBV5-5 with TRBJ2-7; TRBD2 is a possible D gene (5 bases). Trimming removed 4 bases at V and 0 bases at J, with 14 bases between. CDR3 length: 15 residues. Germline V gives CDR1 SGHKS, CDR2 YYEKEE (reference sequence). Here the CDR3 reads CASSIGAAVSYEQYC. The CDR3, as DNA: TGTGCCAGCAGCATAGGAGCGGCCGTCTCCTACGAGCAGTACTGC.

Remarks on this clonotype: This may stem from a read error, because a much larger clone lies one nucleotide away. This chain joins TRBV25-1 and TRBJ1-2; a weak D match, TRBD1 (6 bases). V lost 8 bases and J 10 bases, leaving 23 bases between the germline ends. CDR1 and CDR2 (germline): MGHDK, SYGVNS. This CDR3 contains 14 residues. The CDR3 region has the DNA TGTGCCAGCGCGGGGATCCCAGGGGTGGATGACTACACCTTC. Translation gives CASAGIPGVDDYTF.

Ten or more counts support this clonotype. The rearrangement links TRBV20-1 to TRBJ2-5, with D maybe TRBD2 (5 bases). V lost 3 bases and J 7 bases, leaving 9 bases between the germline ends. There are 11 residues in the CDR3. Germline CDR1 is DFQATT and CDR2 is SNEGSKA (reference sequence). CDR3 residues: CSARDRGTQYF. The DNA of the CDR3 is TGCAGTGCTAGGGACCGGGGGACCCAGTACTTC.

At least ten counts were recorded for this clonotype. The V gene is TRBV14, the J gene TRBJ1-1; D is uncertain. Germline loops: CDR1 SGHDN, CDR2 FVKESK. The germline V and J ends were trimmed by 1 base and 5 bases, with 11 bases remaining between them. The CDR3 loop spans 14 amino acids. Here the CDR3 reads CASSQVTGRTEAFF. CDR3 DNA: TGTGCCAGCAGCCAAGTCACGGGAAGGACTGAAGCTTTCTTT.

The table lists this clonotype with a few counts. This chain uses TRBV15 with TRBJ1-6, with TRBD1 identical over 8 bases. There are 16 residues in the CDR3. Germline V gene lookup returns CDR1 LNHNV and CDR2 YYDKDF (reference sequence). The V segment lost 6 bases and the J segment 7 bases; nucleotides outside the gene matches: 11. The DNA for the CDR3 is TGTGCCACCAGGCAGAGACAGGGGTCAAGAAATTCACCCCTCCACTTT. It encodes CATRQRQGSRNSPLHF.

This clonotype came up a few times. V usage is TRBV29-1 and J usage is TRBJ2-5; 7 nucleotides agree with TRBD1. Unmatched junction bases numbered 6, after V lost 3 bases and J lost 5 bases. The CDR3 spans 13 residues. Germline CDR1 SQVTM, CDR2 ANQGSEA. The DNA of the CDR3 is TGCAGCGTTGAGGCTGTGACAGGGGAGACCCAGTACTTC. Amino acid sequence: CSVEAVTGETQYF.

This clonotype showed up many times. The gene calls are TRBV20-1 and TRBJ2-1, with a tentative D call TRBD2 (5 bases). The CDR3 contains 12 residues. Germline V CDR1 and CDR2: DFQATT, SNEGSKA (reference sequence). Trimming took 3 bases from V and 8 from J, leaving 11 bases between them. Here the CDR3 reads CSARDSTHEQFF. The CDR3 nucleotides read TGCAGTGCTAGGGACTCCACTCATGAGCAGTTCTTC.

This clonotype showed up many times. The chain recombines TRBV5-1 with TRBJ2-2, with 8 bases that match TRBD1. This CDR3 comprises 15 residues. V lost 6 bases and J lost 7; bases outside the gene matches: 11. Germline V gives CDR1 SGHRS, CDR2 YFSETQ. The CDR3 region is CASTPQGGLSGELFF. The CDR3 DNA sequence: TGCGCCAGCACTCCACAGGGGGGACTTAGCGGGGAGCTGTTTTTT. Full variable domain (outside the CDR3, taken from reference TRBV5-1 and TRBJ2-2): KAGVTQTPRYLIKTRGQQVTLSCSPISGHRSVSWYQQTPGQGLQFLFEYFSETQRNKGNFPGRFSGRQFSNSRSEMNVSTLELGDSALYLCASTPQGGLSGELFFGEGSRLTVL.

This clonotype has at least ten counts. The rearrangement uses TRBV10-3 and TRBJ2-5; 10 bases agree with TRBD1. Germline lookup yields CDR1 ENHRY and CDR2 SYGVKD. CDR3 length: 15 residues. The ends lost 6 bases at V and 5 bases at J; junction bases unmatched: 9. CDR3: CAIRPGQGTGETQYF. For the CDR3, the DNA is TGTGCCATCAGACCGGGACAGGGGACCGGCGAGACCCAGTACTTC.

The V and J genes are TRBV20-1 and TRBJ2-7; 12 nucleotides line up with TRBD1. Losses at the gene ends were 4 bases for V and 12 bases for J; bases not matched to a gene: 10. Germline V CDR1 and CDR2: DFQATT, SNEGSKA (reference sequence). This CDR3 comprises 13 residues. CDR3 DNA: TGCAGTGCTATCAACCGGGACAGGGGGCACCGGTACTTC. Translated: CSAINRDRGHRYF.

This clonotype was found many times. The junction and the germline gene differ at one end; a read error may be behind it. The chain recombines TRBV3-1 with TRBJ1-2; D remains unclear. Looked up from germline, CDR1 is LGHDT and CDR2 is YNNKEL (reference sequence). CDR3 length equals 13 residues. The CDR3 protein is CASSQSPQAPWGF. The CDR3 nucleotides read TGTGCCAGCAGCCAATCCCCCCAGGCCCCCTGGGGCTTC.

At least ten counts were recorded for this clonotype. The DNA of the CDR3 is TGTGCCAGCCAGGACAGCAATAATTCACCCCTCCACTTT. This gives the protein CASQDSNNSPLHF. This chain connects TRBV28 to TRBJ1-6, with a weak D call TRBD1 (6 bases). Trimming removed 8 bases from V and 5 bases from J, with 10 bases in between. In germline, CDR1 is MDHEN, CDR2 SYDVKM. The CDR3 runs to 13 residues.

This clonotype appeared a few times. V is TRBV18 and J is TRBJ2-7; D is undetermined. CDR3 size: 15 residues. Trimming pared 6 bases from V and 3 bases from J, leaving 18 bases between. Germline loops: CDR1 KGHSH, CDR2 LQKENI. The CDR3: CASSSETQRIYEQYF. The CDR3 DNA is TGTGCCAGCTCGAGCGAGACCCAAAGAATCTACGAGCAGTACTTC. Based on the CDR3 plus reference TRBV18 and TRBJ2-7, the full variable domain is NAGVMQNPRHLVRRRGQEARLRCSPMKGHSHVYWYRQLPEEGLKFMVYLQKENIIDESGMPKERFSAEFPKEGPSILRIQQVVRGDSAAYFCASSSETQRIYEQYFGPGTRLTVT.

On this clonotype: This may stem from a read error, because a much larger clone lies one nucleotide away. The chain employs TRBV14 and TRBJ1-6, with D unresolved. CDR1 SGHDN and CDR2 FVKESK come from the germline V gene. The CDR3 is 14 residues long. Trimming left V 1 base short and J 9 bases short, with 10 bases between. DNA for the CDR3: TGTGCCAGCAGCCAAGTTACCGGAGGTTCACCCCTCCACTTT. This codes for CASSQVTGGSPLHF.

Ten or more counts support this clonotype. The junction and the germline gene differ at one end; a read error may be behind it. The chain joins TRBV12-3 or TRBV12-4 to TRBJ1-5, with D possibly being TRBD1 (5 bases). CDR3 length equals 13 residues. The CDR3 nucleotides read TGTGTCAGCAGTTTTGGGGGGGATCAGCCCCAGCATTTT. As protein: CVSSFGGDQPQHF.